Detailed here is one T cell receptor (beta chain). These data originate in a study of T-cell memory formation after mild COVID-19. TCRdb re-derived calls from the 5' RACE reads in MiXCR, one entry per CDR3 protein. There are over 250,000 distinct CDR3 sequences in the sample; approximately 15% occur only once, and roughly 20% lies in the top ten. Looked up from germline, CDR1 is MGHDK and CDR2 is SYGVNS. The CDR3 runs 18 residues. Unmatched junction bases numbered 12, after V lost 1 base and J lost 6 bases. The chain links TRBV25-1 to TRBJ2-4; 10 bases map to TRBD1. This receptor was identified in a man aged 18 to 29 who had mild COVID-19 (a few samples of this study predate the infection). Cell type and time point are not known. Sequenced input: PBMCs or a T cell subset sorted from them (not recorded which). DNA for the CDR3: TGTGCCAGCAGTGAATCTTTAGGACAGGGGGTTGTAGGAAACATTCAGTACTTC. Protein sequence: CASSESLGQGVVGNIQYF.